This TCR beta chain derives from a study of early T cells in non-severe SARS-CoV-2 infection. At the level of the study: Sequencing input comprised bulk RNA from unsorted whole blood; chain pairing was not available.

Unique molecular identifier tags were affixed to discrete cDNA molecules. TCRdb reprocessed the 5' RACE reads with MiXCR, giving one entry per CDR3 protein. The sample contains 60,000 or so distinct CDR3 sequences, 10% to 15% of which appear only once. Study conclusions and caveats: The VDJdb matching leaned toward anti-spike CD8 responses and overlooked private and CD4 specificities.

The CDR3 covers 12 residues. Per the germline V gene, CDR1 is LNHDA and CDR2 is SQIVND (reference sequence). The V and J ends lost 5 bases and 3 bases respectively, with 5 bases between them. Concerning this clonotype itself: Its antigen is not identified.

The TCR was taken from an adult who was a healthcare worker with PCR-confirmed SARS-CoV-2 infection or an uninfected control (not recorded which). The sample here was whole blood, taken at baseline. V is TRBV19 and J is TRBJ2-1; no clear D gene. The CDR3 sequence is CASSYLYNEQFF. Here the CDR3 DNA reads TGTGCCAGTAGTTACCTCTACAATGAGCAGTTCTTC.